The 17 T cell receptor beta chains given below trace back to one sample, sequenced in a study of blood T cell repertoires in COVID-19. Here immunoSEQ multiplex PCR was the method, and the copy in TCRdb shows in-frame clones only, minus some. The table includes 300,000 or so clones, roughly 90% detected once. Material: peripheral blood. These receptors all come from a man between 18 and 29 years old who had recovered from COVID-19.

The J gene is TRBJ2-5, the V gene TRBV9, with 8 bases that match TRBD1. The V gene end was trimmed by 3 bases and the J gene end by 2 bases; junction bases not matched to a gene: 9. Germline lookup yields CDR1 SGDLS and CDR2 YYNGEE. The CDR3 contains 16 residues. CDR3 bases: TGTGCCAGCAGCGGGGGATACGGGACAGGACAAGAGACCCAGTACTTC. This encodes CASSGGYGTGQETQYF.

J is TRBJ2-3 and V is TRBV11-3; 10 nucleotides align to TRBD2. J was trimmed by 4 bases and V by 3 bases; bases with no gene match: 13. The CDR3 sequence is 18 residues long. From germline, CDR1 is SGHNT and CDR2 YENEEA. The CDR3 region is CASSFSWASGSEADTQYF. As DNA, the CDR3 is TGTGCCAGCAGCTTTAGCTGGGCTAGCGGGAGTGAAGCAGATACGCAGTATTTT.

The chain joins TRBV10-3 to TRBJ2-1; possible D gene TRBD2, 5 bases. Germline lookup yields CDR1 ENHRY and CDR2 SYGVKD. The V gene lost 2 bases and the J gene lost 5 bases, with 7 bases spanning the gap. This CDR3 has 13 amino acids. The CDR3 spells CAISEGGDNEQFF. The CDR3 DNA follows: TGTGCCATCAGTGAGGGAGGAGACAATGAGCAGTTCTTC.

The J gene is TRBJ1-2, the V gene TRBV12-3 or TRBV12-4; no reliable D call. V was shortened by 3 bases and J by 8 bases, with 10 bases between the two germline ends. The CDR3 contains 12 residues. CDR3 in DNA: TGTGCCAGCAGTTTCGACGTCGGGGGCTACACCTTC. This translates into CASSFDVGGYTF.

The chain has TRBV7-9 and TRBJ1-1, with 9 bases matching TRBD1. The CDR3 is 13 amino acids. Germline V gene lookup returns CDR1 SEHNR and CDR2 FQNEAQ (reference sequence). V trimming: 5 bases; J trimming: 11 bases; junction bases outside the gene matches: 9. The CDR3 is CASSQGQGVRAFF. CDR3 bases: TGTGCCAGCAGCCAGGGACAGGGCGTACGGGCTTTCTTT.

V is TRBV4-1 and J is TRBJ1-1; D is unresolved. V lost 0 bases, J lost 5 bases, and 13 bases lay in between. CDR1 is MGHRA, CDR2 YSYEKL, per germline. This CDR3 has 15 residues. The CDR3: CASSQDYHQETEAFF. The CDR3 region has the DNA TGCGCCAGCAGCCAAGATTATCATCAGGAAACTGAAGCTTTCTTT.

The CDR3, as DNA: TGTGCCAGCAGTTTCCCAGGGGAGACCCAGTACTTC. As protein: CASSFPGETQYF. J is TRBJ2-5 and V is TRBV27; possible D gene TRBD1, 5 bases. The V gene lost 3 bases and the J gene lost 5 bases, with 7 bases spanning the gap. The CDR3 sequence is 12 residues long. From germline, CDR1 is MNHEY and CDR2 SMNVEV (reference sequence).

V usage is TRBV9 and J usage is TRBJ1-1, with D perhaps matching TRBD1 (6 bases). This CDR3 has 14 residues. With 4 bases removed from V and 7 bases from J, the gap between germline ends came to 17 bases. CDR1 is SGDLS, CDR2 YYNGEE, per germline. In DNA form, the CDR3 reads TGTGCCAGCAGCCCCCGGCAGGGGTCGATTGAAGCTTTCTTT. It yields the protein CASSPRQGSIEAFF.

The chain is built from TRBV3-1 (or the pseudogene TRBV3-2) and TRBJ1-4; 7 nucleotides align to TRBD1. Germline V lookup: CDR1 LGHDT, CDR2 YNNKEL (reference sequence). The ends lost 5 bases at V and 7 bases at J; junction bases unmatched: 10. The CDR3 length is 15 residues. The CDR3 bases are TGTGCCAGCAGCACGACAGGGACCGGAGGTGAAAAACTGTTTTTT. Translating gives CASSTTGTGGEKLFF.

J is TRBJ1-1 and V is TRBV7-3; no definite D call. V gave up 5 bases and J gave up 4 bases, with 11 bases separating them. Looked up from germline, CDR1 is SGHTA and CDR2 is FQGTGA. CDR3 length: 13 residues. CDR3 nucleotides: TGTGCCAGCAGCCCGGGTGCGGGCACTGAAGCTTTCTTT. Translating gives CASSPGAGTEAFF.

This chain uses TRBV30 with TRBJ1-2; TRBD1 might be the D (6 bases). This CDR3 has 16 residues. Trimming took 5 bases from V and 2 from J, leaving 21 bases between them. Germline loops: CDR1 GTSNPN, CDR2 SVGIG (reference sequence). Written as DNA, the CDR3 is TGTGCCTGGGTCCCGCACCTGACAGGACCAAACTATGGCTACACCTTC. Translated: CAWVPHLTGPNYGYTF.

CDR3: CAWSLQGADGYTF. In DNA, the CDR3 is TGTGCCTGGAGCTTACAGGGGGCCGATGGCTACACCTTC. This chain joins TRBV30 and TRBJ1-2; 9 nucleotides match TRBD1. Germline CDR1 GTSNPN, CDR2 SVGIG (reference sequence). The CDR3 runs 13 residues. J gave up 6 bases and V 3 bases, and 5 bases lay outside the gene matches.

The rearrangement joins TRBV3-1 (or the pseudogene TRBV3-2) to TRBJ1-6; no firm D call. The germline V gene has CDR1 LGHDT and CDR2 YNNKEL (reference sequence). Trimming stripped 6 bases from V and 8 bases from J, with 11 bases between. CDR3 size: 13 residues. The CDR3 sequence: CASSPPLDSPLHF. As DNA, the CDR3 is TGTGCCAGCAGTCCCCCACTTGATTCACCCCTCCACTTT.

This rearrangement joins TRBV7-9 to TRBJ2-7, with a weak D call TRBD2 (5 bases). The CDR3 runs 12 residues. Germline CDR1 SEHNR, CDR2 FQNEAQ (reference sequence). Trimming took off 5 bases at V and 4 bases at J, with 9 bases between the two ends. The CDR3 reads CASSPTSYEQYF. The CDR3 DNA follows: TGTGCCAGCAGCCCTACTAGTTACGAGCAGTACTTC.

The chain employs TRBV6-1 and TRBJ1-1, with D possibly TRBD1 on 5 matching bases. The CDR3 spans 14 residues. The V gene's germline CDR1 is MNHNS and CDR2 SASEGT. Trimming removed 2 bases at V and 4 bases at J, with 11 bases between. The DNA of the CDR3 is TGTGCCAGCAGTGAATTCGGGGGGGGCACTGAAGCTTTCTTT. Amino acids: CASSEFGGGTEAFF.

CDR3 residues: CASSLIGSYNEQFF. The CDR3 DNA is TGTGCCAGCAGCTTAATCGGGAGTTACAATGAGCAGTTCTTC. V is TRBV11-2 and J is TRBJ2-1; the D gene is possibly TRBD2 (6 bases). Trimming stripped 2 bases from V and 4 bases from J, with 9 bases between. This CDR3 spans 14 amino acids. The germline V gene has CDR1 SGHAT and CDR2 FQNNGV.

The CDR3 loop is CASSQDIPGGAFTEAFF. CDR3 in DNA: TGCGCCAGCAGCCAAGATATCCCCGGGGGGGCTTTCACTGAAGCTTTCTTT. The chain recombines TRBV4-3 with TRBJ1-1; a weak D match, TRBD1 (6 bases). Germline-derived CDR1 and CDR2 are LGHNA and YSLEER. The CDR3 consists of 17 residues. V lost 0 bases and J lost 4, with 18 bases in between.